Here is one TCR beta chain with its context. Its antigen is still unknown. CDR1 MGHRA and CDR2 YSYEKL come from the germline V gene. The CDR3 is 15 amino acids. V dropped 0 bases and J dropped 4 bases, with 7 bases sitting between them. These data come from a study of T-cell memory formation after mild COVID-19. The study, taken as a whole, reports: Among clones contracting day 15 to 85, CD4/CD8 was balanced, whereas later expanders leaned CD4+.

TCRdb called the 5' RACE reads again in MiXCR, with one record for every CDR3 protein. Of fewer than 90,000 distinct CDR3 sequences listed, approximately 15% are singletons. The clonotype was recovered from an adult woman who had mild COVID-19 (a few samples of this study predate the infection). Cell type and time point are not known. The J gene is TRBJ1-6, the V gene TRBV4-1, with D unresolved. The sample was PBMCs or a T cell subset sorted from them (not recorded which). CDR3 region: CASSQDLGYNSPLHF. As DNA, the CDR3 is TGCGCCAGCAGCCAAGATCTGGGATATAATTCACCCCTCCACTTT.